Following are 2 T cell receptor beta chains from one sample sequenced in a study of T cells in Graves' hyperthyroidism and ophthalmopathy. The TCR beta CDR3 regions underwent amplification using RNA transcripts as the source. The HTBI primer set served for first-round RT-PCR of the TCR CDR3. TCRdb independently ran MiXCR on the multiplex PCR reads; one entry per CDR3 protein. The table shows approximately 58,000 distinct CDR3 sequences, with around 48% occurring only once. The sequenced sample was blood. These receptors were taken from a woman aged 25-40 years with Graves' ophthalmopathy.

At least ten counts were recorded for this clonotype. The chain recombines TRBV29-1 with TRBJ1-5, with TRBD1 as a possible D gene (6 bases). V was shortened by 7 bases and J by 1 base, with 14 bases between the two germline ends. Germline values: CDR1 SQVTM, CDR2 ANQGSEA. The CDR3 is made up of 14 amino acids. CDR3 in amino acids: CSAARGGSNQPQHF. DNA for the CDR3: TGCAGCGCCGCGCGGGGGGGCAGCAATCAGCCCCAGCATTTT. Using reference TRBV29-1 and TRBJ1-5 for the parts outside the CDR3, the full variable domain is SAVISQKPSRDICQRGTSLTIQCQVDSQVTMMFWYRQQPGQSLTLIATANQGSEATYESGFVIDKFPISRPNLTFSTLTVSNMSPEDSSIYLCSAARGGSNQPQHFGDGTRLSIL.

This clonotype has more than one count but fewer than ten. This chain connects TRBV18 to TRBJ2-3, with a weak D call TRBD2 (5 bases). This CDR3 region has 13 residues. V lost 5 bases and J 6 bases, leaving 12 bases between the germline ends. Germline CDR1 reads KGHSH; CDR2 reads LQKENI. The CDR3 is CASSTLSGDTQYF. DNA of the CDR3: TGTGCCAGCTCAACCCTCTCGGGGGATACGCAGTATTTT.